These 27 T cell receptor beta chains share one sample of origin, sequenced in a study of shared clonotypes between healthy human individuals. TCRdb's table, derived via immunoSEQ multiplex PCR, lists solely in-frame clones and lacks some. The sample has around 1.6 million clones, around 98% seen once. Specimen: naive CD4+ T cells sorted from blood. Subset: CD45RA+ positively selected. The receptors derive from a man aged 25-40 years in good health.

V is TRBV30 and J is TRBJ1-2, with 9 bases aligning to TRBD1. This CDR3 region has 16 residues. J gave up 8 bases and V 0 bases, and 13 bases lay outside the gene matches. Germline loops: CDR1 GTSNPN, CDR2 SVGIG (reference sequence). CDR3 sequence: CAWSVTGGPMLDGYTF. The CDR3 DNA is TGTGCCTGGAGTGTAACAGGGGGCCCTATGTTGGACGGCTACACCTTC.

About this clone: Other nucleotide sequences from this sample produce the same CDR3. V and J are TRBV5-4 and TRBJ2-1, with TRBD2 matching 14 bases. V was pared by 4 bases and J by 7 bases, with 4 bases of the junction left unmatched. The V gene's germline CDR1 is SGHNT and CDR2 YYREEE (reference sequence). This CDR3 contains 15 residues. The CDR3 loop reads CASSLGTSGSNEQFF. The CDR3 bases are TGTGCCAGCAGCCTGGGGACTAGCGGGAGTAATGAGCAGTTCTTC.

The CDR3 sequence: CASSGPGRPGGTEAFF. The CDR3 DNA reads as TGTGCCAGCAGTGGCCCCGGGCGTCCCGGGGGCACTGAAGCTTTCTTT. V is TRBV6-1 and J is TRBJ1-1; D may be TRBD1 (5 bases). CDR1 MNHNS and CDR2 SASEGT come from the germline V gene. The CDR3 has 16 residues. The V end was cut by 4 bases, the J end by 4 bases, with 19 bases between.

The chain combines TRBV5-1 with TRBJ2-2, with D maybe TRBD1 (5 bases). The CDR3 is 15 residues long. V gave up 6 bases and J gave up 6 bases, with 18 bases separating them. CDR1 is SGHRS, CDR2 YFSETQ, per germline. In DNA form, the CDR3 reads TGCGCCAGCATTAGAGACAGTCTTACGGCCGGGGAGCTGTTTTTT. It encodes CASIRDSLTAGELFF.

Notes on this clone: Different DNA sequences within this sample yield the same CDR3. V usage is TRBV5-1 and J usage is TRBJ2-5; 7 bases are shared with TRBD2. CDR1 is SGHRS, CDR2 YFSETQ, per germline. There are 14 residues in the CDR3. V trimming: 2 bases; J trimming: 2 bases; junction bases outside the gene matches: 3. CDR3 bases: TGCGCCAGCAGCTTTCAGGGAGGGCAAGAGACCCAGTACTTC. Encoded protein: CASSFQGGQETQYF.

The chain joins TRBV5-1 to TRBJ2-3; the D is unclear. Germline V gene data show CDR1 as SGHRS and CDR2 as YFSETQ. Trimming left V 4 bases short and J 2 bases short, with 17 bases between. This CDR3 contains 16 residues. Here the CDR3 reads CASSPGGRSDTDTQYF. Written as DNA, the CDR3 is TGCGCCAGCAGCCCGGGCGGCCGGAGTGACACAGATACGCAGTATTTT.

The CDR3 here is CASSVDLTGYTF. The CDR3 DNA follows: TGTGCCAGCAGTGTTGATTTGACTGGCTACACCTTC. The V and J genes are TRBV2 and TRBJ1-2; the D is unclear. The CDR3 runs to 12 residues. In germline, CDR1 is SNHLY, CDR2 FYNNEI. Trimming left V 4 bases short and J 7 bases short, with 10 bases between. The variable domain in full, completed from reference TRBV2 and TRBJ1-2, reads EPEVTQTPSHQVTQMGQEVILRCVPISNHLYFYWYRQILGQKVEFLVSFYNNEISEKSEIFDDQFSVERPDGSNFTLKIRSTKLEDSAMYFCASSVDLTGYTFGSGTRLTVV.

This clone was seen only once. J is TRBJ2-1 and V is TRBV9; D is uncertain. Trimming left V 1 base short and J 10 bases short, with 12 bases between. Germline CDR1 is SGDLS and CDR2 is YYNGEE. The CDR3 sequence is 13 residues long. CDR3 DNA: TGTGCCAGCAGCGTATCCGGCTTTAGCGAGCAGTTCTTC. Amino acid sequence: CASSVSGFSEQFF.

This chain connects TRBV9 to TRBJ1-4; 8 bases match TRBD1. This CDR3 has 17 amino acids. Germline lookup yields CDR1 SGDLS and CDR2 YYNGEE. V shed 4 bases and J 0 bases; nucleotides not matched to a gene: 8. CDR3 in amino acids: CASSFRQGPSTNEKLFF. The CDR3 coding sequence is TGTGCCAGCAGCTTCAGACAGGGGCCCTCAACTAATGAAAAACTGTTTTTT.

To note about this clone: The sample holds other DNA sequences that translate to the same CDR3. The V and J genes are TRBV10-3 and TRBJ2-3; D is unresolved. This CDR3 has 11 amino acids. V was pared by 6 bases and J by 6 bases, with 7 bases between. CDR1 and CDR2 from the germline V gene are ENHRY and SYGVKD. The CDR3 DNA sequence: TGTGCCATCAGCGAACGGGATACGCAGTATTTT. This translates into CAISERDTQYF.

The chain has TRBV5-8 and TRBJ2-7; D is ambiguous. Trimming pared 1 base from V and 6 bases from J, leaving 2 bases between. The germline V gene has CDR1 SGHTS and CDR2 YDEGEE. The CDR3 consists of 10 residues. CDR3 coding DNA: TGTGCCAGCAGCTTGATCGAGCAGTACTTC. Translated: CASSLIEQYF. Full variable domain (missing parts from reference TRBV5-8 and TRBJ2-7): EAGVTQSPTHLIKTRGQQATLRCSPISGHTSVYWYQQALGLGLQFLLWYDEGEERNRGNFPPRFSGRQFPNYSSELNVNALELEDSALYLCASSLIEQYFGPGTRLTVT.

The rearrangement joins TRBV9 to TRBJ2-2; a weak D match, TRBD2 (5 bases). This CDR3 spans 15 amino acids. Germline V gene sequence: CDR1 SGDLS, CDR2 YYNGEE. V lost 1 base to trimming and J lost 1 base, with 8 bases between them. In DNA form, the CDR3 reads TGTGCCAGCAGCGTATGGAGCGGGAACACCGGGGAGCTGTTTTTT. This encodes CASSVWSGNTGELFF.

As for this clone: The same CDR3 arises from other DNA sequences in this sample as well. The genes are TRBV5-1 and TRBJ2-2, with D uncertain. Germline CDR1 is SGHRS and CDR2 is YFSETQ. Trimming pared 1 base from V and 3 bases from J, leaving 7 bases between. The CDR3 extends over 14 amino acids. The CDR3 reads CASSLRVDTGELFF. The CDR3 DNA reads as TGCGCCAGCAGCTTGAGGGTGGACACCGGGGAGCTGTTTTTT.

This chain joins TRBV28 and TRBJ2-2, with D unclear. The CDR3 runs to 13 residues. In germline, CDR1 is MDHEN, CDR2 SYDVKM. Trimming left V 4 bases short and J 3 bases short, with 6 bases between. CDR3 in amino acids: CASSYQDTGELFF. The CDR3 nucleotides read TGTGCCAGCAGTTACCAAGACACCGGGGAGCTGTTTTTT.

In regard to this clone: This same CDR3 is encoded by further DNA sequences in the sample. The genes are TRBV7-9 and TRBJ2-1, with TRBD2 matching over 8 bases. V lost 5 bases and J lost 0; bases outside the gene matches: 6. CDR1 is SEHNR and CDR2 is FQNEAQ in the germline V gene (reference sequence). The CDR3 runs to 16 residues. CDR3 protein: CASSHSGTSSYNEQFF. The CDR3 DNA follows: TGTGCCAGCAGCCATAGCGGGACGAGCTCCTACAATGAGCAGTTCTTC. Full variable domain (outside the CDR3, taken from reference TRBV7-9 and TRBJ2-1): DTGVSQNPRHKITKRGQNVTFRCDPISEHNRLYWYRQTLGQGPEFLTYFQNEAQLEKSRLLSDRFSAERPKGSFSTLEIQRTEQGDSAMYLCASSHSGTSSYNEQFFGPGTRLTVL.

The chain uses TRBV27 and TRBJ2-2; D not certain. In germline, CDR1 is MNHEY, CDR2 SMNVEV (reference sequence). Between the trimmed V and J ends, which lost 1 base and 5 bases, there was a span of 11 bases. The CDR3 is 15 residues long. CDR3 DNA: TGTGCCAGCAGTTTATATTCAGGACGTACCGGGGAGCTGTTTTTT. Amino acids: CASSLYSGRTGELFF.

Remarks on this clone: Within the sample, other DNA sequences also encode this same CDR3. This chain joins TRBV18 and TRBJ1-2; 7 bases line up with TRBD1. The V and J ends lost 3 bases and 8 bases, in that order; junction bases with no gene match: 6. Germline loops: CDR1 KGHSH, CDR2 LQKENI. This CDR3 comprises 13 residues. The CDR3 here is CASSPDREDGYTF. The CDR3 nucleotides read TGTGCCAGCTCACCCGACAGGGAGGACGGCTACACCTTC.

J is TRBJ1-2 and V is TRBV5-1, with 10 bases identical to TRBD1. With V trimmed by 5 bases and J by 7 bases, 14 bases remained unmatched. Germline V lookup: CDR1 SGHRS, CDR2 YFSETQ. CDR3 length: 16 amino acids. The CDR3 sequence is CASSQFPGQGSGGYTF. The DNA for the CDR3 is TGCGCCAGCAGTCAATTTCCGGGACAGGGGTCGGGTGGCTACACCTTC.

V is TRBV25-1 and J is TRBJ2-3; D is ambiguous. V was cut by 4 bases and J by 1 base, with 18 bases left in between. This CDR3 contains 17 residues. Germline values: CDR1 MGHDK, CDR2 SYGVNS. The CDR3 region is CASSGRRVFLGTDTQYF. CDR3 DNA: TGTGCCAGCAGTGGCCGGCGAGTATTTTTGGGCACAGATACGCAGTATTTT.

This clone showed up just once. The CDR3 loop reads CASSGGRNEQYF. In DNA form, the CDR3 reads TGTGCCAGCAGCGGGGGTAGGAACGAGCAGTACTTC. This chain connects TRBV5-4 to TRBJ2-7; D may be TRBD1 or TRBD2 (5 bases each). The CDR3 spans 12 residues. The germline V and J ends were trimmed by 4 bases and 5 bases, with 10 bases remaining between them. Germline lookup yields CDR1 SGHNT and CDR2 YYREEE (reference sequence). The variable domain in full, with the rest retrieved from reference TRBV5-4 and TRBJ2-7, is ETGVTQSPTHLIKTRGQQVTLRCSSQSGHNTVSWYQQALGQGPQFIFQYYREEENGRGNFPPRFSGLQFPNYSSELNVNALELDDSALYLCASSGGRNEQYFGPGTRLTVT.

This chain connects TRBV4-3 to TRBJ2-5; 12 positions match TRBD2. Germline V gene sequence: CDR1 LGHNA, CDR2 YSLEER. V shed 1 base and J 2 bases; nucleotides not matched to a gene: 2. The CDR3 has 16 residues. As DNA, the CDR3 is TGCGCCAGCAGCCAAGGGGGACTAGCGGGTCAAGAGACCCAGTACTTC. Protein sequence: CASSQGGLAGQETQYF.

This chain joins TRBV7-8 and TRBJ2-4; 7 nucleotides align to TRBD1. The J segment lost 0 bases and the V segment lost 2 bases, leaving 10 bases of the junction unmatched. The germline V gene has CDR1 SGHVS and CDR2 FQNEAQ. The CDR3 extends over 18 amino acids. The DNA for the CDR3 is TGTGCCAGCAGCTTACCCCTTCGGGACAGTCTAGCCAAAAACATTCAGTACTTC. Its protein is CASSLPLRDSLAKNIQYF.

This chain connects TRBV27 to TRBJ1-2, with 9 nucleotides matching TRBD1. In germline, CDR1 is MNHEY, CDR2 SMNVEV (reference sequence). V lost 5 bases, J lost 4 bases, and 17 bases stayed unmatched. CDR3 length: 18 residues. DNA for the CDR3: TGTGCCAGCAGTCCCCAATTAGAAACAGGGGGCCGTGGCTATGGCTACACCTTC. Encoded protein: CASSPQLETGGRGYGYTF.

The chain links TRBV18 to TRBJ2-5; 7 nucleotides agree with TRBD1. CDR3 size: 15 residues. In germline, CDR1 is KGHSH, CDR2 LQKENI. With 5 bases clipped from V and 12 bases from J, the junction kept 18 bases outside the gene matches. The CDR3 DNA reads as TGTGCCAGCTCAAACCCAGCCGGACAGGTGGGACGAAAGTACTTC. It translates to CASSNPAGQVGRKYF.

This chain connects TRBV11-2 to TRBJ2-2; a weak D match, TRBD1 (6 bases). The CDR3 has 17 amino acids. Germline CDR1 is SGHAT and CDR2 is FQNNGV. Trimming stripped 5 bases from V and 0 bases from J, with 16 bases between. CDR3 coding DNA: TGTGCCAGCAGCCCGTACCAGGGGACAACGAACACCGGGGAGCTGTTTTTT. Translating it yields CASSPYQGTTNTGELFF.

The chain is built from TRBV7-9 and TRBJ2-7; tentatively, D is TRBD1 (5 bases). This CDR3 has 16 residues. Trimming removed 4 bases from V and 4 bases from J, with 20 bases in between. Germline V gene sequence: CDR1 SEHNR, CDR2 FQNEAQ (reference sequence). Written as DNA, the CDR3 is TGTGCCAGCAGCTCCAAGACAGCCGCCTTATTATACGAGCAGTACTTC. Residues: CASSSKTAALLYEQYF.

As to this clone: Additional DNA sequences in this sample encode the identical CDR3. The J gene is TRBJ2-7, the V gene TRBV11-3; the match to TRBD2 covers 7 bases. The length of the CDR3 is 13 residues. With V trimmed by 6 bases and J by 3 bases, 5 bases remained unmatched. Germline CDR1 and CDR2: SGHNT and YENEEA. CDR3 sequence reads: CASSLGGSYEQYF. In nucleotides, the CDR3 is TGTGCCAGCAGTCTGGGGGGGAGCTACGAGCAGTACTTC.